This T cell receptor (beta chain) was identified during a study of identical twins (dated by TCRdb to about 2016). For the wider study: The study deep-sequenced TCR alpha and beta repertoires from monozygotic twins, unrelated adults of various ages and cord blood to test whether fetal clonotypes persist. To rule out contamination, replicate twin experiments were performed at different times with different library preparation protocols. The research as a whole found: Compared with coincidental sharing between unrelated individuals, out-of-frame TCR alpha sequences shared between twins had an excess of sequences with low generation probability. Because the same donors could not be followed over many years, the conclusions depended on cross-sectional statistical analysis. Fewer insertions were carried by abundant cord blood beta clonotypes, a similar but weaker trend appeared in young adult naive repertoires, and no such trend appeared in memory repertoires. In monozygotic twins, recombination models systematically underestimated out-of-frame TCR alpha sharing, but the models matched the sharing seen between unrelated individuals. Zero-insertion analyses could be partly confounded by invariant T cells such as MAIT and iNKT, though diverse VJ usage argued against such confounding for most clonotypes. Excess twin sharing in beta out-of-frame sequences was weaker because fewer shared sequences lowered the signal-to-noise ratio.

All donors were healthy Caucasians. From the cysteine up to the phenylalanine, the CDR3 has a length of 15 residues. The DNA shown is the 45-base CDR3, in frame from base 1. The germline V gene supplies CDR1 KGHDR and CDR2 SFDVKD. V is cut back by 0 bases and J by 13 bases, with 8 bases in the junction unmatched. The library was prepared using 5' RACE. This sample was sequenced with an Illumina HiSeq 2000. Template switching introduced a universal primer binding site; the final cDNA contained a unique molecular identifier, enabling accurate counting of TCR cDNA molecules. First-strand cDNA for TCR alpha and beta chains was synthesized from specific primers in the conserved constant-segment region. Each cDNA library was double barcoded, with a SMART-Mk sample barcode plus Illumina barcodes, to control for contamination. TruSeq adapter sequences, together with Illumina sample barcodes, were added in two successive PCR steps. TCR alpha and beta cDNA libraries were sequenced on the Illumina HiSeq platform with custom primers. The original methods were these. MiGEC processed the raw reads to extract unique molecular identifiers, while MiXCR was used to determine the CDR3 positions. For each individual, recombination models were inferred using an EM algorithm with the repgenHMM and IGoR tools. Shared clonotypes were analyzed with the tcR package in R, and sharing was normalized by the product of cloneset sizes. Out-of-frame nonproductive sequences were analyzed to study raw recombination free of thymic and clonal selection effects. The raw public reads went through TCRdb reprocessing: fastp at Q25, MiXCR clone calling, in-frame beta chains kept. CDR3 protein duplicates are merged, each entry listing the most common genes and DNA. TCRdb's processing, not the authors' own work, is the source of the V and J calls. The sample table lists some 1,600,000 distinct CDR3 sequences, 32% of them with a count of one. Less than 0.35% of the sample is held by the ten biggest clonotypes.

Regarding this clonotype: It has no known antigen specificity. This may come from a read error, since a much larger clone is one base off.

The sample taken for sequencing was cord blood. This receptor was identified in a newborn girl in good health. Here the chain combines TRBV24-1 and TRBJ2-4, and 10 junction bases match TRBD2. The sequenced DNA: TGTGCCACCAGTGATTTGGCTAGCGGGAGCGTTGAGCAGTACTTC. It codes for CATSDLASGSVEQYF.